This entry lists 32 T cell receptor beta chains sequenced from one sample in a study of cytomegalovirus exposure and HLA in healthy donors. The PCR contained 60 Vbeta and 13 Jbeta primers. The method was immunoSEQ multiplex PCR; TCRdb's version includes in-frame clones alone and lacks a portion of them. The table shows about 110,000 clones, with 65% to 90% occurring only once. The sample taken for sequencing was PBMCs. All receptors derive from a man aged 30 to 39 in good health and CMV-seropositive.

V gene TRBV28 combines with J gene TRBJ1-1, with a weak D call TRBD1 (6 bases). Germline V lookup: CDR1 MDHEN, CDR2 SYDVKM. This CDR3 region has 12 residues. Trimming removed 8 bases from V and 3 bases from J, with 10 bases in between. Written as DNA, the CDR3 is TGTGCCAGCTGGGAGGGGGACACTGAAGCTTTCTTT. Its protein is CASWEGDTEAFF. The full variable domain, its missing parts supplied by reference TRBV28 and TRBJ1-1, is DVKVTQSSRYLVKRTGEKVFLECVQDMDHENMFWYRQDPGLGLRLIYFSYDVKMKEKGDIPEGYSVSREKKERFSLILESASTNQTSMYLCASWEGDTEAFFGQGTRLTVV.

The chain carries TRBV5-8 and TRBJ1-5; 8 nucleotides align to TRBD1. Germline V gene sequence: CDR1 SGHTS, CDR2 YDEGEE. The CDR3 totals 19 residues. Trimming took 0 bases from V and 0 from J; bases not matched to a gene: 11. The CDR3, as DNA: TGTGCCAGCAGCTTGGTCGTCTCCCGGGACAGGAATAGCAATCAGCCCCAGCATTTT. This gives the protein CASSLVVSRDRNSNQPQHF.

The chain uses TRBV5-6 and TRBJ1-1; D uncertain. CDR3 length: 15 residues. Germline-derived CDR1 and CDR2 are SGHDT and YYEEEE. V was pared by 2 bases and J by 0 bases, with 11 bases between. The CDR3 DNA is TGTGCCAGCAGCTTACCCTCGGGTGTGAACACTGAAGCTTTCTTT. Translated, it gives CASSLPSGVNTEAFF.

The chain uses TRBV28 and TRBJ1-5; TRBD1 might be the D (6 bases). There are 15 residues in the CDR3. Trimming shortened V by 0 bases and J by 11 bases, and 17 bases separated the two germline ends. Looked up from germline, CDR1 is MDHEN and CDR2 is SYDVKM. The CDR3 DNA sequence: TGTGCCAGCAGTTTATGGGGGGGGCTCGGGAGGGCCCAGCATTTT. Translated, it gives CASSLWGGLGRAQHF.

The chain couples TRBV4-1 to TRBJ1-4, with TRBD1 matching over 8 bases. The V and J ends lost 3 bases and 7 bases, in that order; junction bases with no gene match: 7. The germline V gene has CDR1 MGHRA and CDR2 YSYEKL. CDR3 length: 15 amino acids. CDR3 region: CASSQSGTGPEKLFF. The CDR3 DNA is TGCGCCAGCAGCCAGTCCGGGACAGGCCCTGAAAAACTGTTTTTT.

The chain is built from TRBV19 and TRBJ2-1; possibly TRBD2 for D (5 bases). CDR1 is LNHDA and CDR2 is SQIVND in the germline V gene (reference sequence). The V end lost 6 bases, the J end lost 7 bases, and 10 bases lay between the germline ends. The CDR3 is made up of 12 amino acids. DNA of the CDR3: TGTGCCAGTAGCCCGGACTGGAATGAGCAGTTCTTC. The encoded protein is CASSPDWNEQFF.

The chain recombines TRBV4-1 with TRBJ1-4; D unclear. V was pared by 5 bases and J by 0 bases, with 22 bases between. The germline V gene encodes CDR1 MGHRA and CDR2 YSYEKL. CDR3 length: 19 amino acids. CDR3 region: CASSTRSWQTLATNEKLFF. The CDR3 DNA reads as TGCGCCAGCAGCACCAGAAGCTGGCAGACTCTTGCAACTAATGAAAAACTGTTTTTT.

The chain is built from TRBV12-5 and TRBJ2-3; D not resolved. CDR1 LGHNT and CDR2 FRNRAP come from the germline V gene. CDR3 length: 13 amino acids. Trimming removed 1 base at V and 4 bases at J, with 6 bases between. This CDR3 reads CASGLDSPDTQYF. CDR3 sequence (DNA): TGTGCTAGTGGTTTGGACAGCCCAGATACGCAGTATTTT. The variable domain in full, with the rest retrieved from reference TRBV12-5 and TRBJ2-3, is DARVTQTPRHKVTEMGQEVTMRCQPILGHNTVFWYRQTMMQGLELLAYFRNRAPLDDSGMPKDRFSAEMPDATLATLKIQPSEPRDSAVYFCASGLDSPDTQYFGPGTRLTVL.

The chain recombines TRBV7-2 with TRBJ2-1; D possibly corresponds to TRBD2 (6 bases). The germline V gene has CDR1 SGHTA and CDR2 FQGNSA. Trimming stripped 1 base from V and 10 bases from J, with 17 bases between. There are 15 residues in the CDR3. The CDR3 protein is CASSLGAGNGREQFF. DNA for the CDR3: TGTGCCAGCAGCTTAGGTGCGGGGAACGGTCGAGAGCAGTTCTTC.

The chain links TRBV6-1 to TRBJ1-5, with 12 bases that match TRBD1. V shed 5 bases, J shed 6 bases, and the junction held 5 bases outside the gene matches. The CDR3 is 15 residues long. Germline lookup yields CDR1 MNHNS and CDR2 SASEGT. CDR3 in amino acids: CASSRGQGAGQPQHF. The CDR3 bases are TGTGCCAGCAGTAGGGGACAGGGGGCTGGTCAGCCCCAGCATTTT.

The V gene is TRBV7-2, the J gene TRBJ2-1; 7 bases match TRBD2. This CDR3 comprises 15 residues. Trimming cost V 2 bases and J 6 bases; bases outside gene matches: 7. Germline CDR1 SGHTA, CDR2 FQGNSA. The DNA of the CDR3 is TGTGCCAGCAGCTTACGGCTAGCGGAGGGCAATGAGCAGTTCTTC. Its translation: CASSLRLAEGNEQFF.

This clone has only a few counts. The chain carries TRBV14 and TRBJ1-1; TRBD1 might be the D (6 bases). The CDR3 has 14 residues. V was trimmed by 8 bases and J by 1 base, leaving 14 bases between them. CDR1 and CDR2 (germline): SGHDN, FVKESK. CDR3 coding DNA: TGTGCCAGCCAATGGGGGCGGACGAACACTGAAGCTTTCTTT. It encodes CASQWGRTNTEAFF.

The chain combines TRBV9 with TRBJ1-1, with 10 bases lining up with TRBD1. Germline lookup yields CDR1 SGDLS and CDR2 YYNGEE. The CDR3 sequence is 15 residues long. J gave up 5 bases and V 3 bases, and 7 bases lay outside the gene matches. The DNA of the CDR3 is TGTGCCAGCAGCGCCGGACAGGGGGTAGGGACTGAAGCTTTCTTT. Its translation is CASSAGQGVGTEAFF.

V gene TRBV5-6 combines with J gene TRBJ2-7; 7 nucleotides agree with TRBD1. This CDR3 spans 14 amino acids. Trimming took 0 bases from V and 3 from J; bases not matched to a gene: 3. CDR1 is SGHDT and CDR2 is YYEEEE in the germline V gene. Here the CDR3 reads CASSLGQGNYEQYF. CDR3 DNA sequence: TGTGCCAGCAGCTTGGGACAGGGCAACTACGAGCAGTACTTC. Full variable domain (missing parts from reference TRBV5-6 and TRBJ2-7): DAGVTQSPTHLIKTRGQQVTLRCSPKSGHDTVSWYQQALGQGPQFIFQYYEEEERQRGNFPDRFSGHQFPNYSSELNVNALLLGDSALYLCASSLGQGNYEQYFGPGTRLTVT.

The chain links TRBV9 to TRBJ2-7; TRBD1 might be the D (5 bases). The germline V and J ends were trimmed by 4 bases and 4 bases, with 9 bases remaining between them. CDR1 and CDR2 from the germline V gene are SGDLS and YYNGEE. This CDR3 region has 12 residues. CDR3 DNA sequence: TGTGCCAGCAGCAGCACAGGTTACGAGCAGTACTTC. Its protein product is CASSSTGYEQYF.

This clone was seen only a few times. The CDR3 DNA follows: TGTGCCAGCAGCCAGTCCATCCAGGGTCGGTCACCCCTCCACTTT. Translating it yields CASSQSIQGRSPLHF. This chain joins TRBV14 and TRBJ1-6, with a tentative D call TRBD1 (5 bases). Trimming took 3 bases from V and 10 from J, leaving 16 bases between them. The CDR3 has 15 residues. Looked up from germline, CDR1 is SGHDN and CDR2 is FVKESK.

V is TRBV2 and J is TRBJ1-5, with a tentative D call TRBD1 (5 bases). The CDR3 covers 13 residues. Trimming pared 4 bases from V and 7 bases from J, leaving 11 bases between. Germline V gene lookup returns CDR1 SNHLY and CDR2 FYNNEI. CDR3 sequence: CASSGGLGQPQHF. The CDR3 DNA sequence: TGTGCCAGCAGTGGGGGACTCGGGCAGCCCCAGCATTTT.

The chain links TRBV7-6 to TRBJ2-3; 10 bases map to TRBD2. This CDR3 comprises 15 residues. Per the germline V gene, CDR1 is SGHVS and CDR2 is FNYEAQ. The trim removed 5 bases at V and 0 bases at J, leaving 2 bases unmatched. The CDR3 nucleotides read TGTGCCAGCAGCCCTAGCGGGGGTAGCACAGATACGCAGTATTTT. Translating it yields CASSPSGGSTDTQYF.

This clone was recorded only once. The chain employs TRBV5-4 and TRBJ2-4; 8 bases are a match to TRBD1. CDR3 length equals 16 residues. Per the germline V gene, CDR1 is SGHNT and CDR2 is YYREEE (reference sequence). V gave up 3 bases and J gave up 0 bases; unmatched junction bases: 5. The CDR3 DNA follows: TGTGCCAGCAGCTCCCAGGGGGCTGAAGCCAAAAACATTCAGTACTTC. Residues: CASSSQGAEAKNIQYF.

This chain connects TRBV29-1 to TRBJ1-4, with a possible D match to TRBD1 (5 bases). Germline CDR1 is SQVTM and CDR2 is ANQGSEA. This CDR3 region has 13 residues. Trimming cost V 4 bases and J 7 bases, with 13 bases left between them. The CDR3 DNA reads TGCAGCGTTGCTCGCCGCGGGGGTGAAAAACTGTTTTTT. Translating gives CSVARRGGEKLFF.

This rearrangement joins TRBV12-5 to TRBJ2-5; TRBD2 matches at 11 bases. This CDR3 is 15 amino acids long. In germline, CDR1 is LGHNT, CDR2 FRNRAP. After removal of 5 bases from V and 5 bases from J, the junction contained 7 bases not matched to a gene. This CDR3 is CASGRLLAGDETQYF. The CDR3, as DNA: TGTGCTAGTGGTCGCCTACTAGCGGGGGATGAGACCCAGTACTTC.

The gene calls are TRBV2 and TRBJ2-2, with 7 bases fitting TRBD2. From germline, CDR1 is SNHLY and CDR2 FYNNEI. The CDR3 has 18 amino acids. Germline trimming cut 2 bases from V and 1 base from J; bases unmatched to any gene: 10. The CDR3 here is CASSEKHLASGNTGELFF. CDR3 sequence (DNA): TGTGCCAGCAGTGAAAAACACCTAGCTAGCGGGAACACCGGGGAGCTGTTTTTT. Looking up the rest from reference TRBV2 and TRBJ2-2 gives the full variable domain: EPEVTQTPSHQVTQMGQEVILRCVPISNHLYFYWYRQILGQKVEFLVSFYNNEISEKSEIFDDQFSVERPDGSNFTLKIRSTKLEDSAMYFCASSEKHLASGNTGELFFGEGSRLTVL.

The chain is built from TRBV6-4 and TRBJ1-5, with a weak D call TRBD1 (5 bases). Germline CDR1 is MRHNA and CDR2 is SNTAGT. This CDR3 is built from 17 residues. V dropped 3 bases and J dropped 6 bases, with 21 bases sitting between them. CDR3 protein: CASSEEPGRVGFQPQHF. CDR3 bases: TGTGCCAGCAGTGAAGAACCCGGCAGGGTCGGATTTCAGCCCCAGCATTTT.

The chain uses TRBV12-5 and TRBJ2-5; 15 bases line up with TRBD2. The ends lost 2 bases at V and 4 bases at J; junction bases unmatched: 5. This CDR3 is 17 amino acids long. Germline CDR1 and CDR2: LGHNT and FRNRAP. The CDR3 bases are TGTGCTAGTGGTTTGCCCTGGACTAGCGGGGGGGCAGAGACCCAGTACTTC. It yields the protein CASGLPWTSGGAETQYF.

The count of this clone is one. This chain connects TRBV19 to TRBJ1-5, with 8 nucleotides matching TRBD1. Trimming at V came to 8 bases and at J to 4 bases, leaving 13 bases not matched to a gene. Germline V gene sequence: CDR1 LNHDA, CDR2 SQIVND (reference sequence). The CDR3 has 16 residues. CDR3 residues: CASRGAGGLRNQPQHF. The CDR3 region has the DNA TGTGCCAGTCGCGGGGCAGGGGGCCTTCGGAATCAGCCCCAGCATTTT.

The chain recombines TRBV5-1 with TRBJ1-1, with D uncertain. CDR1 is SGHRS and CDR2 is YFSETQ in the germline V gene. The CDR3 is made up of 14 amino acids. V lost 4 bases and J 4 bases, leaving 14 bases between the germline ends. The CDR3 sequence: CASSRMTEATEAFF. The CDR3 nucleotides are TGCGCCAGCAGCCGGATGACGGAGGCCACTGAAGCTTTCTTT. The entire variable domain, with the rest obtained from reference TRBV5-1 and TRBJ1-1, is as follows: KAGVTQTPRYLIKTRGQQVTLSCSPISGHRSVSWYQQTPGQGLQFLFEYFSETQRNKGNFPGRFSGRQFSNSRSEMNVSTLELGDSALYLCASSRMTEATEAFFGQGTRLTVV.

The chain is built from TRBV7-3 and TRBJ2-5, with 8 nucleotides matching TRBD2. The CDR3 runs 13 residues. CDR1 and CDR2 from the germline V gene are SGHTA and FQGTGA. The CDR3 sequence: CSSSGGPGETQYF. CDR3 bases: TGTTCCTCCAGCGGGGGACCGGGGGAGACCCAGTACTTC.

A word on this clone: Other DNA sequences in the sample encode the same CDR3. The rearrangement links TRBV28 to TRBJ2-7; 11 nucleotides agree with TRBD1. Germline CDR1 reads MDHEN; CDR2 reads SYDVKM. The CDR3 contains 13 residues. Germline trimming cut 5 bases from V and 6 bases from J; bases unmatched to any gene: 3. CDR3 loop: CASSPGQGGEQYF. CDR3 in DNA: TGTGCCAGCAGTCCGGGACAGGGGGGCGAGCAGTACTTC.

This clone has more than one count but fewer than ten. The sample holds other DNA sequences that translate to the same CDR3. V usage is TRBV6-1 and J usage is TRBJ2-1, with 12 bases that match TRBD2. This CDR3 spans 15 amino acids. After removal of 3 bases from V and 3 bases from J, the junction contained 0 bases not matched to a gene. Germline CDR1 is MNHNS and CDR2 is SASEGT. The CDR3 is CASSEGLAGYNEQFF. The DNA of the CDR3 is TGTGCCAGCAGTGAGGGACTAGCGGGCTACAATGAGCAGTTCTTC.

The CDR3 DNA reads as TGTGCCAGCAGCCAACTAGCGGGGGGGACAGGGGACAATGAGCAGTTCTTC. Translating it yields CASSQLAGGTGDNEQFF. V is TRBV14 and J is TRBJ2-1, with 12 bases identical to TRBD2. The CDR3 runs 17 residues. In germline, CDR1 is SGHDN, CDR2 FVKESK. V lost 2 bases and J lost 5; bases outside the gene matches: 7.

This sequence joins TRBV5-5 and TRBJ1-6; the match to TRBD1 covers 9 bases. The junction had 6 bases not matched to a gene; V was cut back by 5 bases and J by 0 bases. The CDR3 length is 17 residues. The germline V gene has CDR1 SGHKS and CDR2 YYEKEE (reference sequence). Written as DNA, the CDR3 is TGTGCCAGCAGGGACAGGGGAGACTTCTCCTATAATTCACCCCTCCACTTT. Protein product: CASRDRGDFSYNSPLHF.

The rearrangement links TRBV2 to TRBJ2-2; TRBD1 is a possible D gene (6 bases). The CDR3 contains 15 residues. Germline V gene data show CDR1 as SNHLY and CDR2 as FYNNEI. V lost 6 bases to trimming and J lost 1 base, with 12 bases between them. The CDR3 is CASSPRDKNTGELFF. As DNA, the CDR3 is TGTGCCAGCAGCCCTAGGGACAAGAACACCGGGGAGCTGTTTTTT.